The 22 T cell receptor beta chains below come from one sample, sequenced in a study of T cell responses to AZD1222 COVID-19 vaccine. The assay was immunoSEQ multiplex PCR, and TCRdb's table has in-frame clones only and misses some. In the table there are approximately 150,000 clones, 90% of which are singletons. Sample: peripheral blood, taken 28 days after the second AZD1222 dose. Receptors originate from an adult who received the AZD1222 COVID-19 vaccine.

V and J are TRBV6-6 and TRBJ2-7; possible D gene TRBD1, 6 bases. This CDR3 contains 13 residues. Trimming shortened V by 2 bases and J by 5 bases, and 10 bases separated the two germline ends. CDR1 and CDR2 from the germline V gene are MNHNY and SVGAGI (reference sequence). CDR3 nucleotide sequence: TGTGCCAGCAGTTACCCGGACAGTGACGAGCAGTACTTC. Amino acids: CASSYPDSDEQYF.

The V gene is TRBV5-1, the J gene TRBJ1-2; no definite D call. Germline CDR1 SGHRS, CDR2 YFSETQ. The V and J ends lost 5 bases and 2 bases respectively, with 13 bases between them. The CDR3 totals 14 residues. As DNA, the CDR3 is TGCGCCAGCAGATCTAACGAAAGAAACTATGGCTACACCTTC. It yields the protein CASRSNERNYGYTF.

This clone came up a few times. The chain uses TRBV19 and TRBJ1-2, with 7 bases aligning to TRBD1. This CDR3 region has 13 residues. V was pared by 4 bases and J by 8 bases, with 7 bases of the junction left unmatched. Germline loops: CDR1 LNHDA, CDR2 SQIVND (reference sequence). The CDR3 DNA reads as TGTGCCAGTAGTACAGGACAGGCTCGGGGCTACACCTTC. Amino acids: CASSTGQARGYTF.

The rearrangement links TRBV19 to TRBJ2-5; no firm D call. V lost 3 bases to trimming and J lost 4 bases, with 9 bases between them. Germline V gives CDR1 LNHDA, CDR2 SQIVND (reference sequence). The CDR3 totals 13 residues. In DNA, the CDR3 is TGTGCCAGTAGTATCCCACCCTCAGAGACCCAGTACTTC. Encoded protein: CASSIPPSETQYF. Looking up the rest from reference TRBV19 and TRBJ2-5 gives the full variable domain: DGGITQSPKYLFRKEGQNVTLSCEQNLNHDAMYWYRQDPGQGLRLIYYSQIVNDFQKGDIAEGYSVSREKKESFPLTVTSAQKNPTAFYLCASSIPPSETQYFGPGTRLLVL.

This clone was counted ten times or more. The chain employs TRBV2 and TRBJ1-2, with 7 bases matching TRBD1. This CDR3 has 13 residues. Trimming took 6 bases from V and 7 from J; bases not matched to a gene: 8. Germline V gene sequence: CDR1 SNHLY, CDR2 FYNNEI. Here the CDR3 DNA reads TGTGCCAGCAGGACAGGGTCTTCAGGTGGCTACACCTTC. It codes for CASRTGSSGGYTF. The entire variable domain, with the rest obtained from reference TRBV2 and TRBJ1-2, is as follows: EPEVTQTPSHQVTQMGQEVILRCVPISNHLYFYWYRQILGQKVEFLVSFYNNEISEKSEIFDDQFSVERPDGSNFTLKIRSTKLEDSAMYFCASRTGSSGGYTFGSGTRLTVV.

With regard to this clone: Within the sample, other DNA sequences also encode this same CDR3. This chain joins TRBV19 and TRBJ2-1, with D perhaps TRBD1 (6 bases). Trimming removed 6 bases from V and 4 bases from J, with 10 bases in between. The CDR3 consists of 13 residues. CDR1 LNHDA and CDR2 SQIVND come from the germline V gene (reference sequence). The CDR3 loop is CASSPRGYNEQFF. CDR3 coding DNA: TGTGCCAGTAGCCCGAGGGGGTACAATGAGCAGTTCTTC.

V gene TRBV7-8 combines with J gene TRBJ2-2; D may match TRBD1 or TRBD2 (5 bases each). The germline V gene encodes CDR1 SGHVS and CDR2 FQNEAQ. The length of the CDR3 is 13 residues. V lost 5 bases to trimming and J lost 4 bases, with 8 bases between them. The CDR3 reads CASSVGTTGELFF. CDR3 DNA: TGTGCCAGCAGCGTAGGGACCACCGGGGAGCTGTTTTTT.

The chain couples TRBV7-2 to TRBJ1-4; D is unresolved. Trimming removed 1 base at V and 1 base at J, with 1 base between. The CDR3 runs 13 residues. CDR1 and CDR2 (germline): SGHTA, FQGNSA. The CDR3 sequence: CASSLGTNEKLFF. The CDR3 DNA reads as TGTGCCAGCAGCTTAGGAACTAATGAAAAACTGTTTTTT.

The rearrangement uses TRBV5-6 and TRBJ1-4; 7 bases map to TRBD1. Per germline, CDR1 SGHDT and CDR2 YYEEEE. V shed 3 bases and J 0 bases; nucleotides not matched to a gene: 8. The CDR3 contains 17 residues. The CDR3 loop reads CASSSMITGATNEKLFF. CDR3 sequence (DNA): TGTGCCAGCAGCTCTATGATAACAGGGGCAACTAATGAAAAACTGTTTTTT.

V and J are TRBV28 and TRBJ2-7; TRBD1 agrees at 7 bases. Germline loops: CDR1 MDHEN, CDR2 SYDVKM. The CDR3 has 12 amino acids. Trimming cost V 10 bases and J 4 bases; bases outside gene matches: 7. In DNA, the CDR3 is TGTGCCATTCGGACAGGTAGTTACGAGCAGTACTTC. It specifies CAIRTGSYEQYF.

This clone was picked up one time. The chain combines TRBV4-2 with TRBJ1-6; D may be TRBD1 (6 bases). CDR1 is LGHNA and CDR2 is YNFKEQ in the germline V gene. Trimming left V 0 bases short and J 6 bases short, with 6 bases between. The CDR3 has 14 residues. CDR3 coding DNA: TGTGCCAGCAGCCAAGAACAGGGTAATTCACCCCTCCACTTT. Residues: CASSQEQGNSPLHF.

The chain recombines TRBV18 with TRBJ1-2; tentative D call: TRBD1 (5 bases). Germline CDR1 and CDR2: KGHSH and LQKENI. Trimming shortened V by 5 bases and J by 4 bases, and 23 bases separated the two germline ends. There are 17 residues in the CDR3. CDR3 loop: CASSSQAGSKAIYGYTF. CDR3 coding DNA: TGTGCCAGCTCATCACAGGCCGGGAGTAAGGCCATCTATGGCTACACCTTC.

The rearrangement uses TRBV7-8 and TRBJ1-3; a possible D gene is TRBD1 (6 bases). V was trimmed by 3 bases and J by 4 bases, leaving 13 bases between them. The CDR3 is 15 amino acids. Looked up from germline, CDR1 is SGHVS and CDR2 is FQNEAQ. CDR3 sequence (DNA): TGTGCCAGCAGCTTTGGGGGGGCTCGCGGAAACACCATATATTTT. Translating gives CASSFGGARGNTIYF.

The chain combines TRBV7-2 with TRBJ2-7; TRBD2 might be the D (5 bases). In germline, CDR1 is SGHTA, CDR2 FQGNSA. V was cut by 0 bases and J by 2 bases, with 17 bases left in between. This CDR3 contains 17 residues. CDR3 DNA: TGTGCCAGCAGCTTAGCGAGAAGTTTACTAGAGCCCTACGAGCAGTACTTC. Protein product: CASSLARSLLEPYEQYF.

The chain uses TRBV9 and TRBJ2-1; 11 nucleotides match TRBD1. The CDR3 consists of 15 residues. Germline CDR1 is SGDLS and CDR2 is YYNGEE. Trimming took 0 bases from V and 9 from J; bases not matched to a gene: 5. Here the CDR3 DNA reads TGTGCCAGCAGCGTAGACGGGACAGGGGGACTTGAGCAGTTCTTC. It yields the protein CASSVDGTGGLEQFF. Combining the CDR3 with reference TRBV9 and TRBJ2-1 gives the whole variable domain DSGVTQTPKHLITATGQRVTLRCSPRSGDLSVYWYQQSLDQGLQFLIQYYNGEERAKGNILERFSAQQFPDLHSELNLSSLELGDSALYFCASSVDGTGGLEQFFGPGTRLTVL.

The CDR3 sequence is CATSRDDGTGGSPLHF. CDR3 nucleotide sequence: TGTGCCACCAGCAGAGATGATGGGACCGGGGGTTCACCCCTCCACTTT. The chain has TRBV15 and TRBJ1-6, with D possibly matching TRBD1 (5 bases). CDR1 is LNHNV, CDR2 YYDKDF, per germline (reference sequence). The V gene lost 0 bases and the J gene lost 9 bases, with 15 bases spanning the gap. There are 16 residues in the CDR3.

This rearrangement joins TRBV4-3 to TRBJ2-3; tentative D call: TRBD1 (5 bases). The ends were cut back, 0 bases at V and 6 bases at J, with 13 bases in the middle. CDR1 and CDR2 from the germline V gene are LGHNA and YSLEER. The CDR3 covers 15 residues. The CDR3 protein is CASSQEYRSSDTQYF. The DNA of the CDR3 is TGCGCCAGCAGCCAAGAATACAGGAGTAGCGATACGCAGTATTTT.

This rearrangement joins TRBV11-2 to TRBJ2-7; no definite D call. Germline V gives CDR1 SGHAT, CDR2 FQNNGV. This CDR3 has 15 amino acids. V lost 6 bases to trimming and J lost 4 bases, with 19 bases between them. The CDR3 region has the DNA TGTGCCAGCAGAGAAAGACATTCCTGGCTTTACGAGCAGTACTTC. Translated, it gives CASRERHSWLYEQYF.

The chain joins TRBV10-1 to TRBJ2-1, with D perhaps given as TRBD1 or TRBD2 (5 bases each). Germline CDR1 reads WNHNN; CDR2 reads SYGVQD (reference sequence). The CDR3 covers 15 residues. V was trimmed by 6 bases and J by 7 bases, leaving 19 bases between them. DNA of the CDR3: TGCGCCAGCAGCCTTGGTGGGACCGGCCGGAATGAGCAGTTCTTC. Protein: CASSLGGTGRNEQFF.

The chain carries TRBV6-5 and TRBJ1-5; D unresolved. Trimming took off 0 bases at V and 2 bases at J, with 11 bases between the two ends. Germline values: CDR1 MNHEY, CDR2 SVGAGI. This CDR3 has 16 residues. The CDR3 loop reads CASSYSTAARNQPQHF. The DNA of the CDR3 is TGTGCCAGCAGTTACTCGACCGCTGCCCGCAATCAGCCCCAGCATTTT.

The chain is built from TRBV4-3 and TRBJ1-5; TRBD1 is a possible D gene (5 bases). Trimming stripped 1 base from V and 4 bases from J, with 11 bases between. The CDR3 consists of 15 residues. Germline CDR1 is LGHNA and CDR2 is YSLEER. The CDR3 loop is CASSQGSSGNQPQHF. The CDR3 DNA sequence: TGCGCCAGCAGCCAAGGATCGTCAGGGAATCAGCCCCAGCATTTT.

The gene calls are TRBV18 and TRBJ2-3, with 8 bases fitting TRBD1. The germline V gene has CDR1 KGHSH and CDR2 LQKENI. CDR3 length: 16 residues. The trim removed 2 bases at V and 4 bases at J, leaving 8 bases unmatched. CDR3 sequence: CASSPIGQGAADTQYF. The CDR3 DNA follows: TGTGCCAGCTCACCAATCGGGCAGGGGGCGGCAGATACGCAGTATTTT.